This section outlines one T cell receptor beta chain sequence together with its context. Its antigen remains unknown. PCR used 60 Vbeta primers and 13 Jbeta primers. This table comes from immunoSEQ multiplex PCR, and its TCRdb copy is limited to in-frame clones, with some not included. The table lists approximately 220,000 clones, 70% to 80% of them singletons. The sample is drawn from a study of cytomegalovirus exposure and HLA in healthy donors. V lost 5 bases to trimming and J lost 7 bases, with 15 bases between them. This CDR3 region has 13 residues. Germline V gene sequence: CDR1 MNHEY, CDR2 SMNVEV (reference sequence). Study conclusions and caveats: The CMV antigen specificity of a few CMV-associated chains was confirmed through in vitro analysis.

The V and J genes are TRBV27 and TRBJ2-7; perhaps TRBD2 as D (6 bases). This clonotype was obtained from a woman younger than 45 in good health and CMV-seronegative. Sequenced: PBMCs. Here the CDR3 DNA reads TGTGCCAGCAGTAATGGGGTAGCGGAAGAGCAGTACTTC. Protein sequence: CASSNGVAEEQYF.